This section outlines one T cell receptor (beta chain) sequence together with its context. The sample is drawn from a study of blood T cell repertoires in COVID-19. About the research overall: T cells, B-cell-depleted T cells, or PBMCs supplied cDNA or gDNA.

The protocol was immunoSEQ multiplex PCR, while the TCRdb copy is restricted to in-frame clones and leaves out a portion. The sample contains 150,000 to 200,000 clones, just under 80% of which appear only once. V lost 6 bases to trimming and J lost 8 bases, with 16 bases between them. Germline CDR1 is MNHEY and CDR2 is SVGAGI. This CDR3 is built from 13 residues. The sample taken for sequencing was peripheral blood. The chain joins TRBV6-5 to TRBJ1-2, with D uncertain. This receptor was obtained from a woman at least 80 years old with active or convalescent COVID-19. The CDR3 DNA is TGTGCCAGCAGCTTAGAGGTAGCGGTAGGCTACACCTTC. It is translated as CASSLEVAVGYTF.